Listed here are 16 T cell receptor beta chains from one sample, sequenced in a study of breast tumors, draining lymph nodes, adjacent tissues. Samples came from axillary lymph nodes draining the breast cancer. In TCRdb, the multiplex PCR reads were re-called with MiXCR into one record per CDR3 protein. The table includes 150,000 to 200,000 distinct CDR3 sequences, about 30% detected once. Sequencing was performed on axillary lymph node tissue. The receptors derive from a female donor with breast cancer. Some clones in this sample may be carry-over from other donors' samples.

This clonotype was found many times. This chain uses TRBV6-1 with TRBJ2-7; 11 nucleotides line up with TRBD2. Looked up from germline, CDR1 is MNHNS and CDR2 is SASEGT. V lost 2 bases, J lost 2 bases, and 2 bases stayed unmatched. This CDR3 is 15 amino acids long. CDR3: CASSELAGGPYEQYF. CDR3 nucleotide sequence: TGTGCCAGCAGTGAACTAGCGGGGGGTCCCTACGAGCAGTACTTC.

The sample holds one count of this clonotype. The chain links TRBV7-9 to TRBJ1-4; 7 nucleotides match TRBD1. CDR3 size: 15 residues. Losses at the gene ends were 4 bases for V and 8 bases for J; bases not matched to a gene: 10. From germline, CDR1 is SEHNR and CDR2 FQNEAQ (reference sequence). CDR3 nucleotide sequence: TGTGCCAGCAGCTACGGACAGGCGGGGGGGGAAAAACTGTTTTTT. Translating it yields CASSYGQAGGEKLFF.

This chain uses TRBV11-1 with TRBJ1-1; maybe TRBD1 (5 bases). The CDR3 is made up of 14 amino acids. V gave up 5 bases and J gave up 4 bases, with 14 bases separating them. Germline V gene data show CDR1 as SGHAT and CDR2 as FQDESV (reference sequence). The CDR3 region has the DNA TGTGCCAGCAGCCGGGGGGTAGGGACCACTGAAGCTTTCTTT. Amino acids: CASSRGVGTTEAFF.

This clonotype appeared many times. CDR3 sequence (DNA): TGCAGTGCTATTAATAGCGGGGGGGTCACAGATACGCAGTATTTT. This translates into CSAINSGGVTDTQYF. This sequence joins TRBV20-1 and TRBJ2-3, with 11 bases matching TRBD2. The CDR3 sequence is 15 residues long. Germline-derived CDR1 and CDR2 are DFQATT and SNEGSKA (reference sequence). The trim removed 4 bases at V and 2 bases at J, leaving 5 bases unmatched.

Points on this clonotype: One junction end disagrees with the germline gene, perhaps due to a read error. The CDR3 nucleotides read TGCAGTGCTGGAGACAGGGCGAAAGGCGCGCGGAACATTGAAGCTTTCTTT. Amino acid sequence: CSAGDRAKGARNIEAFF. The chain has TRBV20-1 and TRBJ1-1, with 7 bases that match TRBD1. This CDR3 region has 17 residues. CDR1 is DFQATT, CDR2 SNEGSKA, per germline (reference sequence).

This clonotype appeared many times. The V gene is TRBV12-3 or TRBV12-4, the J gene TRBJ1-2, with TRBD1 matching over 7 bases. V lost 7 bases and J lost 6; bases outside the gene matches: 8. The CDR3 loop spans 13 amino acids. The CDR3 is CASIPDRRDGYTF. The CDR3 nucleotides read TGTGCCAGCATCCCGGACAGGAGAGATGGCTACACCTTC.

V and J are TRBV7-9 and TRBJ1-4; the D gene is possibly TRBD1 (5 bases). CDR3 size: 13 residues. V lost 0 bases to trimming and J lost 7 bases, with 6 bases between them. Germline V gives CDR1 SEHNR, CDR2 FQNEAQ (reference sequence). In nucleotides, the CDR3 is TGTGCCAGCAGCTTAGCAGGGACTGAAAAACTGTTTTTT. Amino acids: CASSLAGTEKLFF.

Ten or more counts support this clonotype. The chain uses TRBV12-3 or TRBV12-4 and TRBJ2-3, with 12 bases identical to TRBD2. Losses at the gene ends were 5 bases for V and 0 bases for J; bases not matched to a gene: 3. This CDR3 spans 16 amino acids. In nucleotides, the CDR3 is TGTGCCAGCAGTGGGGGGACTAGCGGGAGCACAGATACGCAGTATTTT. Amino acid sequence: CASSGGTSGSTDTQYF.

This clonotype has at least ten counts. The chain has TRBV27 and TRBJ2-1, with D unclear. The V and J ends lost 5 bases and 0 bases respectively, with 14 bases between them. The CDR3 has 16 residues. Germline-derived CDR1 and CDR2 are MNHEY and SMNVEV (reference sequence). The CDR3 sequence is CASSPSAASSYNEQFF. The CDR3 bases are TGTGCCAGCAGTCCTTCGGCCGCTAGCTCCTACAATGAGCAGTTCTTC.

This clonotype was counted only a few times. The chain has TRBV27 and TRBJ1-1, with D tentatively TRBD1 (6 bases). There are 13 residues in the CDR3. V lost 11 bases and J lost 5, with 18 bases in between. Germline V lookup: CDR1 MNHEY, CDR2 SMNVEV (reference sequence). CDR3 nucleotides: TGTGCCGCCGGGGGGGGCAGAGGTACTGAAGCTTTCTTT. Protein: CAAGGGRGTEAFF.

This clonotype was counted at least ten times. The CDR3 DNA sequence: TGTGCCAGCAGTGAGGTCGGACTAGCTAGCACAGATACGCAGTATTTT. As protein: CASSEVGLASTDTQYF. The chain employs TRBV6-1 and TRBJ2-3; 8 bases line up with TRBD2. Germline CDR1 reads MNHNS; CDR2 reads SASEGT. The V segment lost 3 bases and the J segment 0 bases; nucleotides outside the gene matches: 5. The CDR3 consists of 16 residues.

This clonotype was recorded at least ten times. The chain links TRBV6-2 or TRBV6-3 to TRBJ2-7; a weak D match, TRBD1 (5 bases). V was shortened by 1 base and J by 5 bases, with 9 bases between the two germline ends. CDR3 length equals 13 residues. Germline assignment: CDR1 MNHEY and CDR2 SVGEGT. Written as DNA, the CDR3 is TGTGCCAGCAGTTACTGGAAGGGGAACGAGCAGTACTTC. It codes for CASSYWKGNEQYF.

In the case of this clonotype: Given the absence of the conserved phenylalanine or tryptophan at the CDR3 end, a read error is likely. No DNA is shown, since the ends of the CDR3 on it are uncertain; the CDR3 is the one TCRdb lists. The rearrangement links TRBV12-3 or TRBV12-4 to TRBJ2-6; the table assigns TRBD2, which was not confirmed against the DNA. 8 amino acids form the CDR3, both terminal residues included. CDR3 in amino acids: CASSSRFE.

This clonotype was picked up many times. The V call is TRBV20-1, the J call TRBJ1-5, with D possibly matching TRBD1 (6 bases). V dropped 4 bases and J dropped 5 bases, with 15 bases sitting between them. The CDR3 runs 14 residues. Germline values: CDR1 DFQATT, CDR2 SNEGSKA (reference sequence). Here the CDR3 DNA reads TGCAGTGCTATACTTGGGGGCCGCTATCAGCCCCAGCATTTT. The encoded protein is CSAILGGRYQPQHF.

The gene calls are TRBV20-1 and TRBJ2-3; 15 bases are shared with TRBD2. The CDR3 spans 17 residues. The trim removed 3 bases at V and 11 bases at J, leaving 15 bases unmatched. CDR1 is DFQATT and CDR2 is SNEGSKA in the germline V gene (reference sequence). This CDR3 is CSARVGLAGGVYNEQYF. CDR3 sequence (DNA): TGCAGTGCTAGGGTGGGACTAGCGGGGGGAGTCTACAATGAGCAGTATTTT.

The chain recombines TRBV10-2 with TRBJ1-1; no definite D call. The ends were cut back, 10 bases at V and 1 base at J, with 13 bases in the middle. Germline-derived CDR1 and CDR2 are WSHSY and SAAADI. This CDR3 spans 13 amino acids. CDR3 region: CATSPRTNTEAFF. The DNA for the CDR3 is TGCGCCACCTCCCCCCGAACGAACACTGAAGCTTTCTTT.